This entry lists 26 T cell receptor beta chains sequenced from one sample in a study of T-cell reconstitution after alpha-beta-depleted transplantation in children. The authors prepared the TCRbeta library with unique molecular identifiers. TCRdb re-called the PCR reads with MiXCR, one entry per CDR3 protein. The table includes hundreds of thousands of distinct CDR3 sequences, around 17% detected once. The sequencing here drew on PBMCs from the stem cell graft donor, taken from the stem cell graft. All receptors derive from a human donor who donated a stem cell graft to a child with acute myeloid leukemia.

The genes are TRBV12-3 or TRBV12-4 and TRBJ2-5; 8 bases fit TRBD1. The ends lost 6 bases at V and 4 bases at J; junction bases unmatched: 7. The length of the CDR3 is 14 residues. The CDR3 sequence is CASRPYRGAETQYF. In DNA, the CDR3 is TGTGCCAGCAGGCCCTACAGGGGGGCAGAGACCCAGTACTTC.

This clonotype was detected many times. The rearrangement uses TRBV4-3 and TRBJ2-7; D gene ambiguous. This CDR3 spans 15 amino acids. V lost 0 bases to trimming and J lost 1 base, with 10 bases between them. From germline, CDR1 is LGHNA and CDR2 YSLEER. CDR3 sequence: CASSQDFPESYEQYF. The DNA for the CDR3 is TGCGCCAGCAGCCAAGATTTCCCAGAATCCTACGAGCAGTACTTC.

The sample holds one count of this clonotype. V and J are TRBV5-1 and TRBJ2-1; 8 bases fit TRBD1. The germline CDR1 and CDR2 sequences are SGHRS and YFSETQ. CDR3 length equals 15 residues. V lost 5 bases to trimming and J lost 3 bases; unmatched junction nucleotides: 7. For the CDR3, the DNA is TGCGCCAGCAGATCTGGACAGGGAAACTACAATGAGCAGTTCTTC. This encodes CASRSGQGNYNEQFF.

Many counts were recorded for this clonotype. The chain employs TRBV9 and TRBJ2-2; 9 positions agree with TRBD2. V was pared by 2 bases and J by 7 bases, with 3 bases of the junction left unmatched. This CDR3 region has 14 residues. The germline CDR1 and CDR2 sequences are SGDLS and YYNGEE. CDR3 amino acids: CASSVRLAVGELFF. The CDR3 DNA follows: TGTGCCAGCAGCGTTCGACTAGCGGTCGGGGAGCTGTTTTTT.

The V call is TRBV7-6, the J call TRBJ2-5; D is perhaps TRBD1 (5 bases). Germline V gene data show CDR1 as SGHVS and CDR2 as FNYEAQ. Trimming shortened V by 4 bases and J by 5 bases, and 17 bases separated the two germline ends. The CDR3 has 15 residues. For the CDR3, the DNA is TGTGCCAGCAGCTCCATCTGGGGCAACACGGAGACCCAGTACTTC. Its translation is CASSSIWGNTETQYF.

This clonotype was picked up many times. The chain has TRBV20-1 and TRBJ2-7; 8 bases match TRBD1. Germline values: CDR1 DFQATT, CDR2 SNEGSKA (reference sequence). The CDR3 consists of 14 residues. J was trimmed by 3 bases and V by 1 base; bases with no gene match: 5. The CDR3 here is CSARGPGTGYEQYF. The CDR3 DNA follows: TGCAGTGCTAGAGGTCCCGGGACAGGCTACGAGCAGTACTTC.

Comment on this clonotype: One end of the junction does not line up with germline, which may come from a read error. This chain joins TRBV29-1 and TRBJ2-3; D is ambiguous. The CDR3 runs 12 residues. The germline V gene has CDR1 SQVTM and CDR2 ANQGSEA. The CDR3 nucleotides read TGCAGCGCTCGGCAGAGCACAGATACGCATTATTTT. It specifies CSARQSTDTHYF.

The chain carries TRBV27 and TRBJ1-2; tentatively, D is TRBD1 (5 bases). The germline V and J ends were trimmed by 6 bases and 0 bases, with 8 bases remaining between them. This CDR3 contains 13 residues. Germline assignment: CDR1 MNHEY and CDR2 SMNVEV (reference sequence). CDR3 residues: CASRAGPNYGYTF. CDR3 nucleotide sequence: TGTGCCAGCAGGGCAGGGCCTAACTATGGCTACACCTTC.

Ten or more counts support this clonotype. This chain uses TRBV9 with TRBJ2-7, with 8 positions matching TRBD2. The CDR3 has 14 amino acids. Germline lookup yields CDR1 SGDLS and CDR2 YYNGEE. J gave up 2 bases and V 3 bases, and 4 bases lay outside the gene matches. The CDR3 sequence: CASSAGTRAYEQYF. CDR3 nucleotide sequence: TGTGCCAGCAGCGCCGGGACTAGAGCCTACGAGCAGTACTTC.

This clonotype was found a few times. The rearrangement links TRBV7-9 to TRBJ2-2; D gene ambiguous. The CDR3 has 16 residues. Germline assignment: CDR1 SEHNR and CDR2 FQNEAQ (reference sequence). V shed 0 bases and J shed 2 bases, with 10 bases lying between them. The CDR3 loop is CASSLAGKLNTGELFF. The CDR3 DNA is TGTGCCAGCAGCTTAGCAGGGAAGTTAAACACCGGGGAGCTGTTTTTT.

In its sample, this clonotype was seen a few times. The chain uses TRBV5-1 and TRBJ2-3; the D is unclear. The CDR3 covers 16 residues. CDR1 is SGHRS and CDR2 is YFSETQ in the germline V gene. Trimming pared 0 bases from V and 3 bases from J, leaving 14 bases between. CDR3 amino acids: CASSLESQVGTDTQYF. The DNA for the CDR3 is TGCGCCAGCAGCTTGGAGAGTCAGGTCGGGACAGATACGCAGTATTTT.

Turning to this clonotype: At one end, the junction sequence differs from germline, possibly due to a read error. The rearrangement joins TRBV29-1 to TRBJ2-3; D gene uncertain. CDR1 is SQVTM, CDR2 ANQGSEA, per germline. This CDR3 comprises 15 residues. The DNA for the CDR3 is TGCAGCATTGAAGGCCAGGTCCCTACCCCAGATACGCAGTATTTT. Encoded protein: CSIEGQVPTPDTQYF.

At least ten counts were recorded for this clonotype. CDR3 bases: TGTGCCAGCAGTGAACTCCGACAGGGGAATTCACCCCTCCACTTT. Amino acids: CASSELRQGNSPLHF. The chain links TRBV6-1 to TRBJ1-6; TRBD1 aligns across 8 bases. V lost 2 bases, J lost 7 bases, and 4 bases stayed unmatched. The CDR3 consists of 15 residues. Germline V lookup: CDR1 MNHNS, CDR2 SASEGT.

This clonotype has only a few counts. V usage is TRBV20-1 and J usage is TRBJ1-4; D is undetermined. Deletions cut 3 bases from V and 4 bases from J, with 18 bases between. Germline V gene sequence: CDR1 DFQATT, CDR2 SNEGSKA (reference sequence). The CDR3 is 16 residues long. For the CDR3, the DNA is TGCAGTGCTAGGGGAGGCCCCTTCAAGGATAATGAAAAACTGTTTTTT. It yields the protein CSARGGPFKDNEKLFF.

The table lists this clonotype with many counts. V is TRBV20-1 and J is TRBJ2-7, with 9 bases aligning to TRBD2. V dropped 4 bases and J dropped 4; count of bases not matched to a gene: 11. The CDR3 runs 15 residues. CDR1 and CDR2 (germline): DFQATT, SNEGSKA (reference sequence). The CDR3 DNA follows: TGCAGTGCTATAAGGACCGCTAGCGGGATGTACGAGCAGTACGTC. Translated: CSAIRTASGMYEQYV.

This sequence joins TRBV28 and TRBJ2-3; 9 bases are a match to TRBD1. There are 15 residues in the CDR3. V lost 3 bases, J lost 4 bases, and 5 bases stayed unmatched. Germline assignment: CDR1 MDHEN and CDR2 SYDVKM. As DNA, the CDR3 is TGTGCCAGCAGTTTTCACCGACAGGGGGCAGATACGCAGTATTTT. This translates into CASSFHRQGADTQYF.

This clonotype has a handful of counts. CDR3 region: CASSRPQGFAISSSYEQYV. As DNA, the CDR3 is TGTGCCAGCAGTCGACCACAGGGTTTCGCAATTAGTAGCTCCTACGAGCAGTACGTC. The rearrangement uses TRBV28 and TRBJ2-7; possible D gene TRBD1, 6 bases. The CDR3 covers 19 residues. The V and J ends lost 5 bases and 0 bases respectively, with 26 bases between them. Germline V gene sequence: CDR1 MDHEN, CDR2 SYDVKM.

This clonotype came up many times. The chain links TRBV7-9 to TRBJ2-7; the D is unclear. In germline, CDR1 is SEHNR, CDR2 FQNEAQ (reference sequence). V lost 5 bases and J lost 3, with 11 bases in between. The CDR3 has 13 residues. The CDR3 DNA sequence: TGTGCCAGCAGCCCCCCAGCGAACTACGAGCAGTACTTC. Translated: CASSPPANYEQYF.

This clonotype was counted at least ten times. The genes are TRBV7-2 and TRBJ2-7; D not certain. Per the germline V gene, CDR1 is SGHTA and CDR2 is FQGNSA. The CDR3 spans 14 residues. Trimming pared 4 bases from V and 0 bases from J, leaving 10 bases between. Here the CDR3 DNA reads TGTGCCAGCAGCTCACGGACGGACTCCTACGAGCAGTACTTC. Translation: CASSSRTDSYEQYF.

This clonotype was picked up many times. The chain recombines TRBV29-1 with TRBJ2-1; D gene ambiguous. V lost 3 bases to trimming and J lost 5 bases, with 8 bases between them. The CDR3 has 12 amino acids. Germline-derived CDR1 and CDR2 are SQVTM and ANQGSEA. CDR3 sequence: CSVDVINNEQFF. The CDR3 DNA reads as TGCAGCGTTGATGTTATAAACAATGAGCAGTTCTTC.

This clonotype was observed many times. The rearrangement uses TRBV12-3 or TRBV12-4 and TRBJ2-7; weak D call: TRBD2 (5 bases). The CDR3 length is 13 residues. The V and J ends lost 6 bases and 4 bases respectively, with 13 bases between them. The CDR3 nucleotides are TGTGCCAGCAGCCCGGGAACACCATACGAGCAGTACGTC. It specifies CASSPGTPYEQYV.

This clonotype was counted many times. This chain connects TRBV12-3 or TRBV12-4 to TRBJ2-1, with TRBD1 matching 7 bases. Trimming took 2 bases from V and 2 from J; bases not matched to a gene: 3. This CDR3 has 15 amino acids. The CDR3: CASSLLGGAYNEQFF. The CDR3 coding sequence is TGTGCCAGCAGTTTATTAGGGGGCGCCTACAATGAGCAGTTCTTC.

The sample holds many counts of this clonotype. V gene TRBV10-3 combines with J gene TRBJ1-1; D gene unclear. The CDR3 totals 11 residues. V lost 5 bases, J lost 3 bases, and 4 bases lay in between. From germline, CDR1 is ENHRY and CDR2 SYGVKD. CDR3 DNA: TGTGCCATCAGTAGGGACACTGAAGCTTTCTTT. Translated, it gives CAISRDTEAFF.

This clonotype was counted ten times or more. The chain employs TRBV4-1 and TRBJ2-1; D possibly corresponds to TRBD2 (6 bases). The CDR3 is made up of 17 amino acids. The V gene lost 1 base and the J gene lost 4 bases, with 17 bases spanning the gap. Germline-derived CDR1 and CDR2 are MGHRA and YSYEKL. The CDR3 is CASSQGIHSSGYNEQFF. CDR3 DNA: TGCGCCAGCAGCCAAGGTATCCACTCAAGCGGGTACAATGAGCAGTTCTTC.

This clonotype was counted only a few times. Relative to the germline gene, one junction end is altered; a read error may explain this. This chain uses TRBV20-1 with TRBJ1-5; 12 positions agree with TRBD1. Germline V gene lookup returns CDR1 DFQATT and CDR2 SNEGSKA (reference sequence). The CDR3 extends over 17 amino acids. CDR3 residues: CCASRDRGRYSNHPQHF. The CDR3 nucleotides read TGCTGTGCTAGTCGGGACAGGGGGCGTTATAGCAATCACCCCCAGCATTTT.

The sample holds many counts of this clonotype. The chain recombines TRBV20-1 with TRBJ2-2; TRBD2 aligns across 7 bases. The CDR3 loop spans 16 amino acids. V gave up 3 bases and J gave up 0 bases; unmatched junction bases: 7. Germline V gene lookup returns CDR1 DFQATT and CDR2 SNEGSKA (reference sequence). DNA of the CDR3: TGCAGTGCTAGGCGCGGGAGCCGATCGAACACCGGGGAGCTGTTTTTT. Translated: CSARRGSRSNTGELFF.